This T cell receptor beta chain was recorded in a study of siplizumab effects on memory and regulatory T cells. Findings of the study overall: Under siplizumab, an average around 69% of mappable alloreactive CD4+ clones were Treg-derived, compared with around 25% in controls.

On this clone itself: Its specificity is unknown.

Per individual sample, approximately 91,000 TCR templates were assayed. Here immunoSEQ multiplex PCR was the method, and the copy in TCRdb shows in-frame clones only, minus some. This repertoire shows 95,000 to 110,000 clones, over 90% found once; its top ten account for approximately 0.6%. Germline V gene sequence: CDR1 SGHDT, CDR2 YYEEEE. CDR3 length equals 13 residues. Trimming shortened V by 4 bases and J by 7 bases, and 15 bases separated the two germline ends. This clonotype was sampled from a human donor in good health. The chain uses TRBV5-6 and TRBJ2-7; no reliable D call. Sequencing was performed on Tregs sorted from blood. CDR3 nucleotides: TGTGCCAGCAGCCCCACGAATATGTTAGAGCAGTACTTC. It is translated as CASSPTNMLEQYF.